This TCR beta chain was documented in a study of PD-L1 blockade in urothelial cancer. About the study: Specimens of blood held a median count of roughly 150,000 T cells.

Synthetic TCR analog templates were spiked into all PCRs individually. Produced via immunoSEQ multiplex PCR; TCRdb's table is partial and in-frame only. The data hold under 130,000 clones, with around 85% observed a single time. J gave up 4 bases and V 3 bases, and 7 bases lay outside the gene matches. Germline V CDR1 and CDR2: SGDLS, YYNGEE. CDR3 length: 15 residues. The source of this sequence is a man aged 50 or older with urothelial cancer. This material consisted of PBMCs, taken around atezolizumab (anti-PD-L1) treatment. The chain is built from TRBV9 and TRBJ1-3, with 7 bases that match TRBD1. Here the CDR3 DNA reads TGTGCCAGCAGCGAAAGACAGGGCTCAGGAAACACCATATATTTT. Its translation is CASSERQGSGNTIYF.